Detailed here is one TCR beta chain. This sample is drawn from a study of control samples from healthy donors and cancer patients. The protocol was immunoSEQ multiplex PCR, while the TCRdb copy is restricted to in-frame clones and leaves out a portion. The table has about 34,000 clones, around 83% seen once. V was shortened by 2 bases and J by 1 base, with 6 bases between the two germline ends. The CDR3 loop spans 13 amino acids. Germline V gene sequence: CDR1 SGHRS, CDR2 YFSETQ. This clonotype was sampled from a woman aged 40-49 years with lung cancer. The source material was PBMCs. The V gene is TRBV5-1, the J gene TRBJ1-1; tentatively, D is TRBD1 (5 bases). In DNA form, the CDR3 reads TGCGCCAGCAGCTTCGACAGGAACACTGAAGCTTTCTTT. It codes for CASSFDRNTEAFF.